This T cell receptor beta chain was observed in a study of OX40 agonist ivuxolimab in advanced cancers. In germline, CDR1 is ENHRY, CDR2 SYGVKD. This CDR3 is 13 amino acids long. The V end lost 10 bases, the J end lost 5 bases, and 18 bases lay between the germline ends. Profiling relied on immunoSEQ multiplex PCR, and the TCRdb table lists in-frame clones only, not all of them. The sample yields 70,000 to 85,000 clones, around 90% seen once. The sample here was CD4+ or CD8+ T cells sorted from blood, taken in a trial of the OX40 agonist ivuxolimab. This sequence originates from an adult with an advanced solid tumor such as melanoma, head and neck, liver or kidney cancer. The chain combines TRBV10-3 with TRBJ2-7; tentatively, D is TRBD2 (5 bases). The CDR3 loop is CATSARVIDEQYF. The CDR3 coding sequence is TGTGCCACCTCCGCGCGGGTAATAGACGAGCAGTACTTC.